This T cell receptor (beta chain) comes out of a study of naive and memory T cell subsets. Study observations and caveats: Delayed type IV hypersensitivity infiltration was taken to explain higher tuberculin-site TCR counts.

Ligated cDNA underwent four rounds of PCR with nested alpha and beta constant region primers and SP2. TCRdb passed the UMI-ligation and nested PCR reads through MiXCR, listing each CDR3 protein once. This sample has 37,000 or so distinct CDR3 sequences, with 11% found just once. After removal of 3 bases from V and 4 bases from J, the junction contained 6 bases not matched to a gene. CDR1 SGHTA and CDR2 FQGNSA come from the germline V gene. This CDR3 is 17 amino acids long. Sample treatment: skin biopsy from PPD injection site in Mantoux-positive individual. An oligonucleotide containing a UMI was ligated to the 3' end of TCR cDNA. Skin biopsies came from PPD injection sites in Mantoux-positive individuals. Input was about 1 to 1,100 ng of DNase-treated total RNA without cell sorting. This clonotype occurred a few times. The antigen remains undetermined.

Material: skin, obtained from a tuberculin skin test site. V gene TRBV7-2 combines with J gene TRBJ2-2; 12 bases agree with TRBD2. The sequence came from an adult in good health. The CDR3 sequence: CASSFRLAGGGTGELFF. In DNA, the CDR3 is TGTGCCAGCAGCTTCAGGCTAGCGGGAGGGGGCACCGGGGAGCTGTTTTTT.